This T cell receptor beta chain was sequenced during a study of CD8+ T cells in alopecia areata. On the study more broadly: A 6-month off-drug phase came after tofacitinib, which had lasted 6 to 18 months. Study-wide results and caveats: A single nonresponder leaves the baseline CD8+ expansion link to response uncertain.

With regard to this clone: Its specificity is unknown.

Treatment described: oral pan-JAK inhibitor, 5-10 mg twice daily. RNA extraction and reverse transcription yielded cDNA as sequencing template. Produced via immunoSEQ multiplex PCR; TCRdb's table is partial and in-frame only. The data contain about 200,000 clones, less than 65% of them singletons. Trimming took 0 bases from V and 10 from J, leaving 15 bases between them. Germline loops: CDR1 GTSNPN, CDR2 SVGIG (reference sequence). The CDR3 covers 13 residues. This sequence was found in a human donor with alopecia areata. Sample: CD4+ T cells sorted from blood, taken at week 4, from a patient treated with tofacitinib. The chain combines TRBV30 with TRBJ1-1; D gene unclear. The DNA of the CDR3 is TGTGCCTGGAGTGTACTATCCGGGGTCAGAGCTTTCTTT. Amino acid sequence: CAWSVLSGVRAFF. Full variable domain (missing parts from reference TRBV30 and TRBJ1-1): SQTIHQWPATLVQPVGSPLSLECTVEGTSNPNLYWYRQAAGRGLQLLFYSVGIGQISSEVPQNLSASRPQDRQFILSSKKLLLSDSGFYLCAWSVLSGVRAFFGQGTRLTVV.